One TCR beta chain is described in this entry. The antigen is unknown. This sample is part of a study of T cell responses to AZD1222 COVID-19 vaccine. As for the study in general: Pooling of second doses given at about 4 or about 12 weeks was done.

Broader study findings: Baseline seropositivity occurred in only a handful of AZD1222 recipients.

J was trimmed by 8 bases and V by 4 bases; bases with no gene match: 4. Germline V gene lookup returns CDR1 SGHAT and CDR2 FQNNGV. The length of the CDR3 is 12 residues. Assay: immunoSEQ multiplex PCR; the TCRdb copy retains only in-frame clones and omits some. The table includes approximately 130,000 clones, about 89% detected once. This chain links TRBV11-2 with TRBJ1-1; 7 bases are shared with TRBD1. The receptor was derived from an adult in good health. The sample consisted of peripheral blood, taken on day 0 of AZD1222 vaccination. CDR3 bases: TGTGCCAGCAGCTATCTACAGGGGGAAGCTTTCTTT. Translated, it gives CASSYLQGEAFF.